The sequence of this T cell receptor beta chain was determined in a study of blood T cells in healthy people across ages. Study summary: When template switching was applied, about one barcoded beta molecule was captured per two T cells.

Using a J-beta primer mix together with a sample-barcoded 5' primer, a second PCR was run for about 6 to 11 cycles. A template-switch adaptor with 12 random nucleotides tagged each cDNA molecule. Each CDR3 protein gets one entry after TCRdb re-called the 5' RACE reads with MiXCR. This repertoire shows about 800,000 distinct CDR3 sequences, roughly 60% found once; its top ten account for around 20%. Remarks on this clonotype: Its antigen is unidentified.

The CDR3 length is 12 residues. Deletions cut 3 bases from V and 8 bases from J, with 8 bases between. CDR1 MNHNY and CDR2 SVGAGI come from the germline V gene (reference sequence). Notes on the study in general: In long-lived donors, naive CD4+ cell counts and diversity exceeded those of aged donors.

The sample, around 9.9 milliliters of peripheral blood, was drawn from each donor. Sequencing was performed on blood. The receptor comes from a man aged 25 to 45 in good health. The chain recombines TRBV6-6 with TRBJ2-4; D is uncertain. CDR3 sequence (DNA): TGTGCCAGCAGTTATGTGAAGGACATTCAGTACTTC. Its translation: CASSYVKDIQYF.